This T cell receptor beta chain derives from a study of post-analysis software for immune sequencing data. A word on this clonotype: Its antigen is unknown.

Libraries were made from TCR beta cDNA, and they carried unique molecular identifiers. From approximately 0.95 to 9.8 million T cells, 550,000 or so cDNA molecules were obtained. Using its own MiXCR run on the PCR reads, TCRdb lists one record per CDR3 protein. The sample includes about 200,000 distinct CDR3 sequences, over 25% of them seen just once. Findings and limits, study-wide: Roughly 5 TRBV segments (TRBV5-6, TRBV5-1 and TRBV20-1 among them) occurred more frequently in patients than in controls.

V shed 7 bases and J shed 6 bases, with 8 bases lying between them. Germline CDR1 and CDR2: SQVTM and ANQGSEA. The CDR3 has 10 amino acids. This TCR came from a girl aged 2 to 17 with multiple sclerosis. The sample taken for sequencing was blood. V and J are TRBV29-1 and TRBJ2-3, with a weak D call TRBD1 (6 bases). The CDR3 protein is CSGTVDTQYF. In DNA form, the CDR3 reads TGCAGCGGGACAGTGGATACGCAGTATTTT.